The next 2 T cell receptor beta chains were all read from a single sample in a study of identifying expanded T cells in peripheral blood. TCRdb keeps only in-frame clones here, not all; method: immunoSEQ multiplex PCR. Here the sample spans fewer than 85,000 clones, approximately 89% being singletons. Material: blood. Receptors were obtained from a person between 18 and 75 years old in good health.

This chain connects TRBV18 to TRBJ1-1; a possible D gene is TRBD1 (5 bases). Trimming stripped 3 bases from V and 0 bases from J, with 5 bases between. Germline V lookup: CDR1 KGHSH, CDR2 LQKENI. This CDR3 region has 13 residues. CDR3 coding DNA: TGTGCCAGCTCACCGACAGTGAACACTGAAGCTTTCTTT. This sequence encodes CASSPTVNTEAFF.

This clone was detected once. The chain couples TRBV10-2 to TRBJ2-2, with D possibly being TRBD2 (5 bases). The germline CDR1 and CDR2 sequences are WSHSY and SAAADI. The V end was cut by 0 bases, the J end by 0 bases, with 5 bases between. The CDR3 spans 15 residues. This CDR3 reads CASSESGANTGELFF. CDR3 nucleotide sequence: TGCGCCAGCAGTGAGTCCGGGGCGAACACCGGGGAGCTGTTTTTT.